This TCR beta chain was identified in a study of blood T cells in healthy people across ages. Whole-study results and caveats: With age, beta diversity per million T cells declined roughly linearly, significantly by approximately 40. As naive T cell percentage varied, TCR beta diversity correlated strongly with it.

PCR was performed a second time for roughly 6 to 12 cycles using a sample-barcoded 5' primer and a J-beta primer mix. A 12-random-nucleotide template-switch adaptor tagged each cDNA molecule. TCRdb recomputed calls from the 5' RACE reads with MiXCR, one row per CDR3 protein. The profile shows 550,000 to 700,000 distinct CDR3 sequences, 27% of them singletons. No fewer than 5.5 micrograms of total RNA were isolated from every sample. There are many counts of this clonotype. Its matching antigen is unknown. The CDR3 consists of 18 residues. V shed 1 base and J 0 bases; nucleotides not matched to a gene: 9. The V gene's germline CDR1 is LGHDT and CDR2 YNNKEL (reference sequence).

The chain has TRBV3-1 and TRBJ2-4; 7 bases line up with TRBD1. The sample comprised blood. This receptor was obtained from a woman aged 70-85 years in good health. This CDR3 reads CASSQGPDRASAKNIQYF. In DNA, the CDR3 is TGTGCCAGCAGCCAAGGCCCAGACAGGGCCTCAGCCAAAAACATTCAGTACTTC.